This is a list of T cell receptor beta chains from one sample in a study of Ad26.COV2.S vaccination and SARS-CoV-2 variants. Assay: immunoSEQ multiplex PCR; the TCRdb copy retains only in-frame clones and omits some. Among about 440,000 clones listed, 90% were seen once. Sample: peripheral blood, taken in a trial of Ad26.COV2.S vaccine versus placebo. Every receptor here comes from a person between 18 and 65 years old who received the Ad26.COV2.S COVID-19 vaccine or a placebo. The CDR3 runs from the conserved cysteine through the conserved F or W. The D gene is left open where the match is weak. Only part of the rows carry a size: once, few, many, or a class if the clone is expanded.

j_call: TRBJ1-6
v_call: TRBV2
clone_size: NA
d_call: TRBD1
cdr3_nt: TGTGCCAGCAGAGGACAGGGTTACAATTCACCCCTCCACTTT
cdr3_aa: CASRGQGYNSPLHF

j_call: TRBJ2-1
v_call: TRBV28
clone_size: NA
d_call: TRBD2
cdr3_nt: TGTGCCAGCAGTTTAAATCCCCGAAAATTAGCGGGAGTTTACAATGAGCAGTTCTTC
cdr3_aa: CASSLNPRKLAGVYNEQFF

j_call: TRBJ2-5
v_call: TRBV24-1
clone_size: NA
d_call: TRBD2
cdr3_nt: TGTGCCACCAGTGATCCCAAACTAGCGGAAGAGACCCAGTACTTC
cdr3_aa: CATSDPKLAEETQYF

j_call: TRBJ1-1
v_call: TRBV29-1
clone_size: NA
d_call: NA
cdr3_nt: TGCAGCGTTGGGGGGGCTGGGAACACTGAAGCTTTCTTT
cdr3_aa: CSVGGAGNTEAFF

j_call: TRBJ1-1
v_call: TRBV5-1
clone_size: NA
d_call: NA
cdr3_nt: TGCGCCAGCAGCTTAGGAGGGGGGCCGACTGAAGCTTTCTTT
cdr3_aa: CASSLGGGPTEAFF

j_call: TRBJ2-5
v_call: TRBV30
clone_size: NA
d_call: NA
cdr3_nt: TGTGCCTGGATTGCTCCTGGGGGTGAGACCCAGTACTTC
cdr3_aa: CAWIAPGGETQYF

j_call: TRBJ2-3
v_call: TRBV28
clone_size: NA
d_call: NA
cdr3_nt: TGTGCCAGCAGTTTCCTGACAGGGACTAGCACAGATACGCAGTATTTT
cdr3_aa: CASSFLTGTSTDTQYF

j_call: TRBJ2-7
v_call: TRBV27
clone_size: NA
d_call: TRBD1
cdr3_nt: TGTGCCAGCAGTTCCCCTAGACAGGGGGGGGACTACGAGCAGTACTTC
cdr3_aa: CASSSPRQGGDYEQYF

j_call: TRBJ2-3
v_call: TRBV6-5
clone_size: once
d_call: TRBD2
cdr3_nt: TGTGCCAGCAGACGGGGGGAAGGAGATACGCAGTATTTT
cdr3_aa: CASRRGEGDTQYF

j_call: TRBJ2-5
v_call: TRBV7-2
clone_size: few
d_call: TRBD2
cdr3_nt: TGTGCCAGCAGCTCGAGACTAGCGGGAGTTGGGGAGACCCAGTACTTC
cdr3_aa: CASSSRLAGVGETQYF

j_call: TRBJ2-5
v_call: TRBV10-3
clone_size: NA
d_call: NA
cdr3_nt: TGTGCCATCAGTGAGTCGGGAAATACTTCTCGATCAGGGGAGACCCAGTACTTC
cdr3_aa: CAISESGNTSRSGETQYF

j_call: TRBJ1-5
v_call: TRBV6-2/TRBV6-3
clone_size: NA
d_call: TRBD1
cdr3_nt: TGTGCCAGCAGTTACATCAGGGGGCCTAATCAGCCCCAGCATTTT
cdr3_aa: CASSYIRGPNQPQHF

j_call: TRBJ2-7
v_call: TRBV12-2
clone_size: NA
d_call: NA
cdr3_nt: TGTGCAAGTCGCCGGGGGGTAGCGAACAATTCCTACGAGCAGTACTTC
cdr3_aa: CASRRGVANNSYEQYF

j_call: TRBJ2-7
v_call: TRBV19
clone_size: NA
d_call: TRBD1
cdr3_nt: TGTGCCAGTAGTATGACCGGGACAGGGTTCTCCTACGAGCAGTACTTC
cdr3_aa: CASSMTGTGFSYEQYF

j_call: TRBJ2-3
v_call: TRBV21-1
clone_size: NA
d_call: NA
cdr3_nt: TGTGCCAGCATCCTCGGGGAGACAGGGGAAGAAGATACGCAGTATTTT
cdr3_aa: CASILGETGEEDTQYF

j_call: TRBJ2-2
v_call: TRBV19
clone_size: NA
d_call: NA
cdr3_nt: TGTGCCAGTAGATTGGACAGTAACACCGGGGAGCTGTTTTTT
cdr3_aa: CASRLDSNTGELFF

j_call: TRBJ2-1
v_call: TRBV7-7
clone_size: NA
d_call: TRBD2
cdr3_nt: TGTGCCAGCAGCGCAGCGGGGGGGGTCAATGAGCAGTTCTTC
cdr3_aa: CASSAAGGVNEQFF

j_call: TRBJ2-1
v_call: TRBV7-9
clone_size: NA
d_call: NA
cdr3_nt: TGTGCCCTCCGGGAAGACTACAATGAGCAGTTCTTC
cdr3_aa: CALREDYNEQFF

j_call: TRBJ1-5
v_call: TRBV28
clone_size: NA
d_call: NA
cdr3_nt: TGTGCCAGCAGTTCGCTTCAGCCCCAGCATTTT
cdr3_aa: CASSSLQPQHF

j_call: TRBJ2-7
v_call: TRBV4-2
clone_size: NA
d_call: NA
cdr3_nt: TGTGCCAGCAGCCGCCCTCCCTACGAGCAGTACTTC
cdr3_aa: CASSRPPYEQYF

j_call: TRBJ2-3
v_call: TRBV30
clone_size: NA
d_call: NA
cdr3_nt: TGTGCCTGGGACTCCACTAGCCGATCCACAGATACGCAGTATTTT
cdr3_aa: CAWDSTSRSTDTQYF

j_call: TRBJ2-1
v_call: TRBV3-1/TRBV3-2
clone_size: NA
d_call: TRBD2
cdr3_nt: TGTGCCAGCAGCCAAGGCGGGACTAGCGGCTACAATGAGCAGTTCTTC
cdr3_aa: CASSQGGTSGYNEQFF

j_call: TRBJ2-1
v_call: TRBV10-2
clone_size: NA
d_call: NA
cdr3_nt: TGCGCCAGCAGTCCCAAAGCGGAGCGATCTTACAATGAGCAGTTCTTC
cdr3_aa: CASSPKAERSYNEQFF

j_call: TRBJ1-1
v_call: TRBV27
clone_size: NA
d_call: NA
cdr3_nt: TGTGCCAGCAGTTTAGAAGCACTCCCAAACTCTGAAGCTTTCTTT
cdr3_aa: CASSLEALPNSEAFF

j_call: TRBJ2-3
v_call: TRBV29-1
clone_size: NA
d_call: TRBD2
cdr3_nt: TGCAGCAGTGTCGGGCGGGAGAACACAGATACGCAGTATTTT
cdr3_aa: CSSVGRENTDTQYF

j_call: TRBJ2-1
v_call: TRBV7-8
clone_size: NA
d_call: TRBD2
cdr3_nt: TGTGCCAGCAGCTTGACTAGCCTAGCCCGAAACAATGAGCAGTTCTTC
cdr3_aa: CASSLTSLARNNEQFF

j_call: TRBJ2-2
v_call: TRBV28
clone_size: once
d_call: NA
cdr3_nt: TGTGCCAGCACCTCTTTGGGCGGGGAGCTGTTTTTT
cdr3_aa: CASTSLGGELFF

j_call: TRBJ1-1
v_call: TRBV28
clone_size: once
d_call: NA
cdr3_nt: TGTGCCAGCAGCTTAAAATCCAGAATCGGGTCTAACACTGAAGCTTTCTTT
cdr3_aa: CASSLKSRIGSNTEAFF

j_call: TRBJ2-7
v_call: TRBV12-3/TRBV12-4
clone_size: NA
d_call: NA
cdr3_nt: TGTGCCAGCAGTGCGTCCACCTACTACGAGCAGTACTTC
cdr3_aa: CASSASTYYEQYF

j_call: TRBJ2-7
v_call: TRBV5-1
clone_size: NA
d_call: NA
cdr3_nt: TGCGCCAGCAGCCCTGGGGTGCCGGGGGGCGGTTTTTACGAGCAGTACTTC
cdr3_aa: CASSPGVPGGGFYEQYF

j_call: TRBJ1-2
v_call: TRBV7-9
clone_size: NA
d_call: TRBD1
cdr3_nt: TGTGCCAGCAGCCGGGGACAGAATTCTTATGGCTACACCTTC
cdr3_aa: CASSRGQNSYGYTF

j_call: TRBJ2-3
v_call: TRBV4-3
clone_size: NA
d_call: NA
cdr3_nt: TGCGCCAGCAGCCAAGAGGGGGATACGCAGTATTTT
cdr3_aa: CASSQEGDTQYF

j_call: TRBJ2-2
v_call: TRBV7-6
clone_size: NA
d_call: NA
cdr3_nt: TGTGCCAGCAGCTTAGCAGGGGCAGGGAACACCGGGGAGCTGTTTTTT
cdr3_aa: CASSLAGAGNTGELFF

j_call: TRBJ1-4
v_call: TRBV11-2
clone_size: NA
d_call: NA
cdr3_nt: TGTGCCAGCAGCCCCCGGACAGCGTACTCTAATGAAAAACTGTTTTTT
cdr3_aa: CASSPRTAYSNEKLFF

j_call: TRBJ1-6
v_call: TRBV7-8
clone_size: NA
d_call: NA
cdr3_nt: TGTGCCAGCAGCTTCGGGACCGCGGATAATTCACCCCTCCACTTT
cdr3_aa: CASSFGTADNSPLHF

j_call: TRBJ1-3
v_call: TRBV19
clone_size: NA
d_call: NA
cdr3_nt: TGTGCCAGTAGTATATGGGCGGGAAGCTCTGGAAACACCATATATTTT
cdr3_aa: CASSIWAGSSGNTIYF

j_call: TRBJ2-3
v_call: TRBV9
clone_size: NA
d_call: TRBD2
cdr3_nt: TGTGCCAGCAGCGTTAGCGGGAGGGGTGCAGATACGCAGTATTTT
cdr3_aa: CASSVSGRGADTQYF

j_call: TRBJ2-1
v_call: TRBV24-1
clone_size: NA
d_call: NA
cdr3_nt: TGTGCCACCAGTGGGAATCCCTCCTACAATGAGCAGTTCTTC
cdr3_aa: CATSGNPSYNEQFF

j_call: TRBJ2-1
v_call: TRBV6-8
clone_size: NA
d_call: NA
cdr3_nt: TGTGCCAGCACACAGAAGGGTTTCGACAATGAGCAGTTCTTC
cdr3_aa: CASTQKGFDNEQFF

j_call: TRBJ2-3
v_call: TRBV27
clone_size: NA
d_call: NA
cdr3_nt: TGTGCCAGCAGTTTTGCGGGACGGAGCACAGATACGCAGTATTTT
cdr3_aa: CASSFAGRSTDTQYF

j_call: TRBJ2-2
v_call: TRBV5-4
clone_size: NA
d_call: NA
cdr3_nt: TGTGCCAGCAGCTCGGACAGGAACACCGGGGAGCTGTTTTTT
cdr3_aa: CASSSDRNTGELFF

j_call: TRBJ2-3
v_call: TRBV9
clone_size: NA
d_call: NA
cdr3_nt: TGTGCCAGCAGCGTAGTCGGGACTAGCACAGATACGCAGTATTTT
cdr3_aa: CASSVVGTSTDTQYF

j_call: TRBJ1-1
v_call: TRBV28
clone_size: NA
d_call: NA
cdr3_nt: TGTGCCAGCAGTTACCGGACTGGGTGGAGAGTTTTGACTGAAGCTTTCTTT
cdr3_aa: CASSYRTGWRVLTEAFF

j_call: TRBJ2-5
v_call: TRBV15
clone_size: once
d_call: NA
cdr3_nt: TGTGCCACCAGCAGTGGTAGCGCTAACCAAGAGACCCAGTACTTC
cdr3_aa: CATSSGSANQETQYF

j_call: TRBJ2-7
v_call: TRBV5-4
clone_size: once
d_call: TRBD1
cdr3_nt: TGTGCCAGCAGCTCCGGGACAGGGTTGGGGGAGCAGTACTTC
cdr3_aa: CASSSGTGLGEQYF

j_call: TRBJ2-5
v_call: TRBV6-2/TRBV6-3
clone_size: NA
d_call: NA
cdr3_nt: TGTGCCAGCAGTTCGAGGAACCGGGGAGAAGGAGAGACCCAGTACTTC
cdr3_aa: CASSSRNRGEGETQYF

j_call: TRBJ2-3
v_call: TRBV28
clone_size: NA
d_call: NA
cdr3_nt: TGTGCCAGCAGACCGAGCACTAGGGGTACAGATACGCAGTATTTT
cdr3_aa: CASRPSTRGTDTQYF

j_call: TRBJ2-1
v_call: TRBV12-3/TRBV12-4
clone_size: NA
d_call: NA
cdr3_nt: TGTGCCAGCAGACAAGGGGGCAATGAGCAGTTCTTC
cdr3_aa: CASRQGGNEQFF

j_call: TRBJ2-7
v_call: TRBV5-1
clone_size: NA
d_call: NA
cdr3_nt: TGCGCCAGCAGCTTGTACTTTGATAAGACCTACGAGCAGTACTTC
cdr3_aa: CASSLYFDKTYEQYF

j_call: TRBJ1-5
v_call: TRBV6-2/TRBV6-3
clone_size: NA
d_call: NA
cdr3_nt: TGTGCCAGCAGTTACTTTGGTAGCGGGACAAGGTTTCAGCCCCAGCATTTT
cdr3_aa: CASSYFGSGTRFQPQHF

j_call: TRBJ2-2
v_call: TRBV19
clone_size: NA
d_call: NA
cdr3_nt: TGTGCCAGTAAAGAGGGGACGGGTACCGGGGAGCTGTTTTTT
cdr3_aa: CASKEGTGTGELFF

j_call: TRBJ2-5
v_call: TRBV2
clone_size: NA
d_call: NA
cdr3_nt: TGTGCCAGCATGAACGGGCTAGCGTGGGAAGAGACCCAGTACTTC
cdr3_aa: CASMNGLAWEETQYF